Sequencing of this T cell receptor (beta chain) was carried out in a study of cytomegalovirus exposure and HLA in healthy donors. Study-wide background: The same platform was used for the 120 or so validation repertoires as for the roughly 660 first-cohort repertoires, as reported in a later analysis. Study-level findings and limits: In vitro checks showed that three CMV-associated chains really do target CMV antigens. Rare TCR sequences dominated, though some public TCRs recurred in many donors.

About this clone: What it recognizes is unknown.

TCRdb keeps only in-frame clones here, not all; method: immunoSEQ multiplex PCR. The repertoire includes about 240,000 clones, around 85% of them detected once, and 0.95% to 1.5% sits in the top ten. This CDR3 contains 13 residues. V trimming: 6 bases; J trimming: 8 bases; junction bases outside the gene matches: 9. The germline V gene has CDR1 SNHLY and CDR2 FYNNEI. This receptor was obtained from a woman in her 30s in good health and CMV-seropositive. This sequence joins TRBV2 and TRBJ1-2; 7 bases are shared with TRBD1. Sequencing was done on a sample of PBMCs. CDR3 sequence reads: CASRPTGLGGYTF. CDR3 bases: TGTGCCAGCAGACCGACAGGGTTGGGGGGCTACACCTTC.